The rows below give T cell receptor beta chains drawn from one sample of a study of T cell changes during pregnancy in multiple sclerosis. TCRdb keeps only in-frame clones here, not all; method: immunoSEQ multiplex PCR. Of 69,000 or so clones in the sample, over 75% were seen once. Sequences were derived from CD4+ T cells from peripheral blood mononuclear cells, sampled in the third trimester of pregnancy. The origin of the receptors is a female donor in good health, enrolled as a control in a pregnancy study. The CDR3 runs from the conserved cysteine through the conserved F or W. A D gene is named only where the DNA matches it firmly. Some rows mark clone size as missing; the rest say once, few, many or name a class of expanded clone.

abundance	v_gene	d_gene	j_gene	CDR3nt	CDR3aa
-	TRBV6-5	-	TRBJ1-4	TGTGCCAGCAGCCCCCCCGGTTCTAATGAAAAACTGTTTTTT	CASSPPGSNEKLFF
-	TRBV30	TRBD1	TRBJ1-6	TGTGCCTGGGGGACAGGCGGAAATTCACCCCTCCACTTT	CAWGTGGNSPLHF
-	TRBV11-2	-	TRBJ1-1	TGTGCCAGCAGCTTAGTGTACGGCGGGACTGAAGCTTTCTTT	CASSLVYGGTEAFF
once	TRBV5-4	-	TRBJ2-5	TGTGCCAGCAGCTTTCAGAGACACTTCCAAGAGACCCAGTACTTC	CASSFQRHFQETQYF
-	TRBV19	TRBD1	TRBJ2-7	TGTGCCAGTAGTGGAGGACAGGCCTACTCCTACGAGCAGTACTTC	CASSGGQAYSYEQYF
few	TRBV5-1	TRBD1	TRBJ1-6	TGCGCCAGCAGCTCCTCCGACAGGGGTGATTCACCCCTCCACTTT	CASSSSDRGDSPLHF
-	TRBV6-6	TRBD2	TRBJ2-5	TGTGCCAGCAGTTACTCGATTAGCGGGGGACAAGAGACCCAGTACTTC	CASSYSISGGQETQYF
-	TRBV2	-	TRBJ1-1	TGTGCCAGCAGAGGGGGGGTGGCCGGTTCTACGGCTTTCTTT	CASRGGVAGSTAFF
-	TRBV18	TRBD1	TRBJ1-2	TGTGCCAGCTCACCCGACAGGGCAAACTATGGCTACACCTTC	CASSPDRANYGYTF
once	TRBV11-2	-	TRBJ2-1	TGTGCCAGCAGCCCTATCGGCAATGAGCAGTTCTTC	CASSPIGNEQFF
-	TRBV19	-	TRBJ1-2	TGTGCCAGTAAGTTCGGGAGGAACTATGGCTACACCTTC	CASKFGRNYGYTF
-	TRBV11-3	TRBD1	TRBJ2-1	TGTGCCAGCAGCTTAGGAACAGACAGGGACAATGAGCAGTTCTTC	CASSLGTDRDNEQFF
-	TRBV5-1	TRBD1	TRBJ1-1	TGCGCCAGCAGCTTGAACCAGGGGGCGCCCACTGAAGCTTTCTTT	CASSLNQGAPTEAFF
-	TRBV5-1	TRBD1	TRBJ1-5	TGCGCCAGCAGCTTGGGACAGGGGGCGAGCAATCAGCCCCAGCATTTT	CASSLGQGASNQPQHF
-	TRBV9	TRBD1	TRBJ1-2	TGTGCCAGCAGGTCTATAATGGGGACAGGGAGTAACTATGGCTACACCTTC	CASRSIMGTGSNYGYTF
-	TRBV7-3	TRBD2	TRBJ2-3	TGTGCCAGCAGCTTGCGGGGGGGTGCGGATACGCAGTATTTT	CASSLRGGADTQYF
-	TRBV25-1	TRBD1	TRBJ2-3	TGTGCCAGCAGTGAAAGAGGGGGCTCAGATACGCAGTATTTT	CASSERGGSDTQYF
-	TRBV6-1	TRBD1	TRBJ1-2	TGTGCCAGCAGTGCATTAACAGGGGAGTATGGCTACACCTTC	CASSALTGEYGYTF
-	TRBV7-2	-	TRBJ1-2	TGTGCCAGCAGCTTATTCGGGGGAAGGGGCACCTATGGCTACACCTTC	CASSLFGGRGTYGYTF
-	TRBV11-3	TRBD1	TRBJ2-1	TGTGCCAGCAGTACAGGGGGGACTCGGAATGAGCAGTTCTTC	CASSTGGTRNEQFF
-	TRBV19	TRBD1	TRBJ1-4	TGTGCCAGCGAAAATCAGGGGGCGCGTGAAAAACTGTTTTTT	CASENQGAREKLFF
-	TRBV5-4	TRBD1	TRBJ2-3	TGTGCCAGCAGCTTGGACAGGGGGTACACAGATACGCAGTATTTT	CASSLDRGYTDTQYF
-	TRBV4-2	TRBD1	TRBJ2-5	TGTGCCAGCAGCCAAGAAGGACAGGGTGGCCAAGAGACCCAGTACTTC	CASSQEGQGGQETQYF
-	TRBV27	TRBD1	TRBJ1-2	TGTGCCAGCAGTCCCTTCGGGACAGGGGGCGGTAACTATGGCTACACCTTC	CASSPFGTGGGNYGYTF
-	TRBV30	-	TRBJ2-2	TGTGCCTGGAGCCTAAAGTTTACCGGGGAGCTGTTTTTT	CAWSLKFTGELFF
-	TRBV18	TRBD1	TRBJ2-7	TGTGCCAGCTCGCCTGGGACAGGGGGTTGGAACGAGCAGTACTTC	CASSPGTGGWNEQYF
-	TRBV5-1	TRBD1	TRBJ2-7	TGCGCCAGCAGCTTGGACAGGGGGAACTACGAGCAGTACTTC	CASSLDRGNYEQYF
few	TRBV29-1	-	TRBJ1-6	TGCAGCGTTAGGTACAGTGCCTATAATTCACCCCTCCACTTT	CSVRYSAYNSPLHF
-	TRBV5-8	-	TRBJ2-3	TGTGCCAGCAGACCGGGGGGCACAGATACGCAGTATTTT	CASRPGGTDTQYF
-	TRBV4-3	-	TRBJ1-1	TGCGCCAGCAGCCAAGGCTCAGCCAGGGCGAACACTGAAGCTTTCTTT	CASSQGSARANTEAFF
-	TRBV19	TRBD1	TRBJ1-6	TGTGCCAGTAGTAACCAGGGGGTCTATAATTCACCCCTCCACTTT	CASSNQGVYNSPLHF